This T cell receptor beta chain was identified during a study of blood T cell repertoires in COVID-19. As handled by the study authors: Cell counts per sample came from amplifying reference gene primers. Assay used: immunoSEQ multiplex PCR; TCRdb lists only in-frame clones, some missing. V and J calls and clone size are copied from that table; D and trimming were computed from the DNA. The sample records some 21,000 clones, 90% being singletons. This CDR3 region has 15 residues. Unmatched junction bases numbered 0, after V lost 5 bases and J lost 1 base. The germline V gene encodes CDR1 SGHVS and CDR2 FNYEAQ.

This TCR derives from a human donor in a cohort sampled during active COVID-19. The specimen sequenced was peripheral blood. This chain joins TRBV7-6 and TRBJ2-7; 15 bases line up with TRBD2. The CDR3 reads CASSGTSGGSYEQYF. The CDR3 DNA reads TGTGCCAGCAGCGGGACTAGCGGGGGGTCCTACGAGCAGTACTTC. The full variable domain, with the rest looked up from reference TRBV7-6 and TRBJ2-7, is GAGVSQSPRYKVTKRGQDVALRCDPISGHVSLYWYRQALGQGPEFLTYFNYEAQQDKSGLPNDRFSAERPEGSISTLTIQRTEQRDSAMYRCASSGTSGGSYEQYFGPGTRLTVT.